The next 30 T cell receptor beta chains were all read from a single sample in a study of cytotoxic CD8 clonotypes in ibrutinib-treated CLL (TCRdb year 2021). Library preparation used the immunoSEQ multiplex PCR assay. TCRdb mirrors the immuneACCESS table, restricted to in-frame sequences. Some clones are absent from its copies; in checked studies, under half trace to an unresolved V gene, and the reason for the others is unknown. The sample table records around 60,000 clones; 57% of these occur just once. Around 15% of the sample is held by the ten biggest clonotypes. What the time point label conveys for this sample: approximately 11 months on ibrutinib. The source was PBMCs, collected after 12 months of ibrutinib treatment. These receptors came from a human donor with chronic lymphocytic leukemia.

The chain combines TRBV5-1 with TRBJ2-2, with TRBD2 matching over 15 bases. CDR3 length equals 16 residues. Trimming at V came to 3 bases and at J to 7 bases, leaving 4 bases not matched to a gene. Per the germline V gene, CDR1 is SGHRS and CDR2 is YFSETQ. CDR3 sequence (DNA): TGCGCCAGCAGCTGGACTAGCGGGGGGGCTGGCGGGGAGCTGTTTTTT. Encoded protein: CASSWTSGGAGGELFF.

The CDR3: CASSYRIAGVRYEQYF. The CDR3 DNA reads as TGTGCCAGCAGTTACCGTATAGCGGGAGTGAGATACGAGCAGTACTTC. The chain employs TRBV6-6 and TRBJ2-7; 9 nucleotides line up with TRBD2. Trimming cost V 2 bases and J 4 bases; bases outside gene matches: 9. The CDR3 loop spans 16 amino acids. Looked up from germline, CDR1 is MNHNY and CDR2 is SVGAGI (reference sequence).

V usage is TRBV7-2 and J usage is TRBJ2-7; TRBD1 matches at 10 bases. The germline V gene encodes CDR1 SGHTA and CDR2 FQGNSA. V was clipped by 6 bases and J by 1 base; unmatched bases: 3. This CDR3 region has 14 residues. DNA for the CDR3: TGTGCCAGCAGTTCGGACAGGGGGTCCTACGAGCAGTACTTC. Translating it yields CASSSDRGSYEQYF.

In this sample, this clone turned up many times. The rearrangement links TRBV29-1 to TRBJ2-7, with no clear D. V was trimmed by 4 bases and J by 4 bases, leaving 17 bases between them. CDR1 and CDR2 (germline): SQVTM, ANQGSEA. The CDR3 has 14 residues. CDR3 nucleotide sequence: TGCAGCGTTGCCAAAGGACCACCGCTTTACGAGCAGTACGTC. Translating it yields CSVAKGPPLYEQYV.

This clone was picked up a small number of times. J is TRBJ1-1 and V is TRBV19, with 7 bases aligning to TRBD1. This CDR3 spans 17 amino acids. Germline V gives CDR1 LNHDA, CDR2 SQIVND (reference sequence). The ends lost 4 bases at V and 1 base at J; junction bases unmatched: 12. CDR3 protein: CASSTKTGLERNTEAFF. The CDR3 coding sequence is TGTGCCAGTAGTACCAAGACAGGGCTTGAGCGGAACACTGAAGCTTTCTTT. The whole variable domain, remainder taken from reference TRBV19 and TRBJ1-1, is DGGITQSPKYLFRKEGQNVTLSCEQNLNHDAMYWYRQDPGQGLRLIYYSQIVNDFQKGDIAEGYSVSREKKESFPLTVTSAQKNPTAFYLCASSTKTGLERNTEAFFGQGTRLTVV.

This chain links TRBV6-5 with TRBJ2-1; possible D gene TRBD1, 6 bases. Deletions cut 4 bases from V and 3 bases from J, with 10 bases between. This CDR3 region has 14 residues. Germline CDR1 and CDR2: MNHEY and SVGAGI. The CDR3 DNA reads as TGTGCCAGCAGTTCCTTGACAGGCTACAATGAGCAGTTCTTC. Protein product: CASSSLTGYNEQFF.

This clone was found once. The chain couples TRBV5-6 to TRBJ2-5; 7 positions agree with TRBD2. The germline V gene has CDR1 SGHDT and CDR2 YYEEEE. This CDR3 has 13 amino acids. With V trimmed by 4 bases and J by 4 bases, 4 bases remained unmatched. CDR3 residues: CASSGGRGETQYF. Written as DNA, the CDR3 is TGTGCCAGCAGCGGGGGGAGGGGAGAGACCCAGTACTTC.

This clone is classed as medium-sized (0.01 to 0.1%). The chain links TRBV18 to TRBJ1-1, with D possibly being TRBD1 (6 bases). The length of the CDR3 is 13 residues. V was shortened by 4 bases and J by 4 bases, with 10 bases between the two germline ends. Germline CDR1 KGHSH, CDR2 LQKENI. For the CDR3, the DNA is TGTGCCAGCTCACAGGGGGGAAGCACTGAAGCTTTCTTT. Its protein product is CASSQGGSTEAFF.

The chain links TRBV11-2 to TRBJ2-5, with D unclear. The length of the CDR3 is 13 residues. The germline CDR1 and CDR2 sequences are SGHAT and FQNNGV. With 3 bases removed from V and 0 bases from J, the gap between germline ends came to 5 bases. The CDR3 here is CASSFGYQETQYF. Written as DNA, the CDR3 is TGTGCCAGCAGCTTCGGGTACCAAGAGACCCAGTACTTC.

The V and J genes are TRBV7-2 and TRBJ2-7, with TRBD1 identical over 9 bases. Germline CDR1 is SGHTA and CDR2 is FQGNSA. V lost 3 bases, J lost 6 bases, and 3 bases stayed unmatched. This CDR3 has 13 residues. CDR3 coding DNA: TGTGCCAGCAGCTTTGGGACAGGGTTCGAGCAGTACGTC. Translating gives CASSFGTGFEQYV.

V is TRBV14 and J is TRBJ2-1, with TRBD2 matching over 7 bases. This CDR3 contains 16 residues. In germline, CDR1 is SGHDN, CDR2 FVKESK. With V trimmed by 4 bases and J by 3 bases, 9 bases remained unmatched. The CDR3 region is CASSPPAGTVYNEQFF. CDR3 sequence (DNA): TGTGCCAGCAGCCCCCCAGCGGGAACGGTCTACAATGAGCAGTTCTTC.

The chain employs TRBV5-1 and TRBJ2-5; TRBD1 agrees at 9 bases. The CDR3 is made up of 15 amino acids. V shed 4 bases and J 5 bases; nucleotides not matched to a gene: 9. Looked up from germline, CDR1 is SGHRS and CDR2 is YFSETQ. The CDR3 DNA reads as TGCGCCAGCAGCATGTCTAGGGGACAGGGTGAGACCCAGTACTTC. This translates into CASSMSRGQGETQYF. Full variable domain (remainder filled in from reference TRBV5-1 and TRBJ2-5): KAGVTQTPRYLIKTRGQQVTLSCSPISGHRSVSWYQQTPGQGLQFLFEYFSETQRNKGNFPGRFSGRQFSNSRSEMNVSTLELGDSALYLCASSMSRGQGETQYFGPGTRLLVL.

J is TRBJ2-7 and V is TRBV5-6; 9 bases map to TRBD2. The CDR3 has 14 residues. V shed 4 bases and J 3 bases; nucleotides not matched to a gene: 5. The germline gives CDR1 SGHDT, CDR2 YYEEEE. The chain's CDR3 is CASSRGLAVYEQYF. The CDR3 nucleotides are TGTGCCAGCAGCCGGGGACTAGCAGTCTACGAGCAGTACTTC.

The gene calls are TRBV27 and TRBJ2-1; 8 nucleotides align to TRBD1. This CDR3 has 16 residues. Germline trimming cut 6 bases from V and 7 bases from J; bases unmatched to any gene: 14. The germline V gene encodes CDR1 MNHEY and CDR2 SMNVEV (reference sequence). CDR3 sequence (DNA): TGTGCCAGCAGCTCCCACCGCGGACAGGGTGCAAATGAGCAGTTCTTC. Its protein product is CASSSHRGQGANEQFF.

The CDR3 sequence: CASRPTAGKVGGYTF. Here the CDR3 DNA reads TGTGCCAGCAGACCTACAGCGGGTAAGGTTGGTGGCTACACCTTC. The V call is TRBV6-4, the J call TRBJ1-2; D is unclear. This CDR3 is built from 15 residues. V was trimmed by 6 bases and J by 7 bases, leaving 21 bases between them. Germline CDR1 MRHNA, CDR2 SNTAGT.

The chain uses TRBV7-7 and TRBJ2-1; no reliable D call. Trimming cost V 9 bases and J 3 bases, with 6 bases left between them. The CDR3 has 11 residues. Germline CDR1 is SSHAT and CDR2 is FNYEAQ (reference sequence). The CDR3 coding sequence is TGTGCCAGTGCGGTCTACAATGAGCAGTTCTTC. This translates into CASAVYNEQFF.

CDR3 residues: CASSQDPRATNEKLFF. The CDR3 DNA sequence: TGTGCCAGCAGCCAAGATCCGAGGGCAACTAATGAAAAACTGTTTTTT. The rearrangement uses TRBV4-2 and TRBJ1-4; D unclear. Germline CDR1 is LGHNA and CDR2 is YNFKEQ. The CDR3 loop spans 16 amino acids. Trimming cost V 0 bases and J 0 bases, with 8 bases left between them.

The V and J genes are TRBV27 and TRBJ2-3; 7 nucleotides line up with TRBD2. Trimming removed 2 bases from V and 2 bases from J; junction bases left unmatched: 1. The CDR3 is made up of 14 amino acids. CDR1 and CDR2 from the germline V gene are MNHEY and SMNVEV (reference sequence). The CDR3 sequence: CASSLGGDTDTQYF. In DNA, the CDR3 is TGTGCCAGCAGTTTAGGGGGGGACACAGATACGCAGTATTTT.

The chain uses TRBV5-1 and TRBJ2-2; D remains ambiguous. This CDR3 is 15 amino acids long. V shed 0 bases and J shed 1 base, with 7 bases lying between them. CDR1 is SGHRS and CDR2 is YFSETQ in the germline V gene. CDR3: CASSLGRLNTGELFF. CDR3 sequence (DNA): TGCGCCAGCAGCTTGGGTAGGCTGAACACCGGGGAGCTGTTTTTT.

V usage is TRBV11-3 and J usage is TRBJ1-1, with D unclear. In germline, CDR1 is SGHNT, CDR2 YENEEA. V gave up 0 bases and J gave up 3 bases, with 8 bases separating them. CDR3 length: 14 residues. The CDR3: CASSLDGSDTEAFF. CDR3 DNA sequence: TGTGCCAGCAGCTTAGACGGGTCGGACACTGAAGCTTTCTTT.

Comment on this clone: A much bigger clone sits one base away, suggesting this may be a read error. V and J are TRBV7-9 and TRBJ1-2; D ambiguous. The V gene's germline CDR1 is SEHNR and CDR2 FQNEAQ (reference sequence). CDR3 length equals 16 residues. CDR3 nucleotides: TGTGCCAGCAGCTTAAATACAGTCCTAGCTAACTATGACTACACCTTC. This gives the protein CASSLNTVLANYDYTF.

The genes are TRBV7-2 and TRBJ1-4, with a tentative D call TRBD1 (5 bases). Germline CDR1 reads SGHTA; CDR2 reads FQGNSA. Trimming removed 2 bases from V and 7 bases from J, with 5 bases in between. This CDR3 region has 12 residues. The CDR3 coding sequence is TGTGCCAGCAGCTTAACAGGTGAAAAACTGTTTTTT. It is translated as CASSLTGEKLFF.

By share, this clone counts as large. Within the sample, other DNA sequences also encode this same CDR3. V and J are TRBV7-2 and TRBJ2-7, with 9 bases lining up with TRBD2. After removal of 5 bases from V and 4 bases from J, the junction contained 6 bases not matched to a gene. The CDR3 spans 14 residues. The germline V gene encodes CDR1 SGHTA and CDR2 FQGNSA. The CDR3 loop reads CASSPSAGGYEQYF. CDR3 in DNA: TGTGCCAGCAGCCCCTCCGCGGGAGGGTACGAGCAGTACTTC.

This clone came up a few times. The rearrangement joins TRBV28 to TRBJ2-3; no reliable D call. V lost 7 bases to trimming and J lost 7 bases, with 15 bases between them. This CDR3 has 13 residues. CDR1 MDHEN and CDR2 SYDVKM come from the germline V gene. In DNA form, the CDR3 reads TGTGCCAGCAAGGATCCCCAGGCTTATACGCAGTATTTT. This translates into CASKDPQAYTQYF.

This clone has just a few counts. This chain connects TRBV10-3 to TRBJ2-2; D ambiguous. This CDR3 is 15 amino acids long. The germline V gene encodes CDR1 ENHRY and CDR2 SYGVKD. V lost 6 bases, J lost 2 bases, and 13 bases lay in between. The CDR3 region is CAISYDSLNTGELFF. Written as DNA, the CDR3 is TGTGCCATCAGCTACGACTCCCTCAACACCGGGGAGCTGTTTTTT.

The rearrangement links TRBV6-5 to TRBJ1-4, with D uncertain. CDR1 is MNHEY, CDR2 SVGAGI, per germline. The V end lost 5 bases, the J end lost 10 bases, and 8 bases lay between the germline ends. The CDR3 sequence is 11 residues long. The CDR3 region is CASSTSGKLFF. CDR3 nucleotide sequence: TGTGCCAGCAGTACCTCGGGAAAACTGTTTTTT.

The chain has TRBV19 and TRBJ1-5; weak D call: TRBD1 (5 bases). Germline-derived CDR1 and CDR2 are LNHDA and SQIVND (reference sequence). Trimming left V 6 bases short and J 5 bases short, with 11 bases between. This CDR3 is 13 amino acids long. The CDR3 loop is CASRRQGDQPQHF. The CDR3 DNA follows: TGTGCCAGTAGAAGGCAGGGCGATCAGCCCCAGCATTTT.

V is TRBV12-5 and J is TRBJ1-2, with TRBD1 matching 8 bases. Germline loops: CDR1 LGHNT, CDR2 FRNRAP. The junction had 2 bases not matched to a gene; V was cut back by 6 bases and J by 2 bases. The CDR3 is 13 amino acids. CDR3 protein: CASGGQENYGYTF. The CDR3 coding sequence is TGTGCTAGTGGGGGACAGGAAAACTATGGCTACACCTTC.

In this sample, this clone turned up many times. This chain uses TRBV30 with TRBJ1-4; D unresolved. CDR1 is GTSNPN, CDR2 SVGIG, per germline (reference sequence). CDR3 size: 15 residues. With 0 bases removed from V and 3 bases from J, the gap between germline ends came to 11 bases. CDR3 loop: CAWSVRLAANEKLFF. CDR3 in DNA: TGTGCCTGGAGTGTAAGACTGGCGGCTAATGAAAAACTGTTTTTT.

The chain has TRBV6-1 and TRBJ1-5; tentative D call: TRBD1 (5 bases). With 8 bases removed from V and 5 bases from J, the gap between germline ends came to 13 bases. CDR1 and CDR2 from the germline V gene are MNHNS and SASEGT. The CDR3 extends over 13 amino acids. For the CDR3, the DNA is TGTGCCAGCGGGGTGGGGGGTTATCAGCCCCAGCATTTT. This encodes CASGVGGYQPQHF.